Here is one T cell receptor (beta chain) with its context. The entry originates in a study of naive and memory T cell subsets. The CDR3 extends over 15 amino acids. After removal of 2 bases from V and 3 bases from J, the junction contained 4 bases not matched to a gene. CDR1 MNHEY and CDR2 SVGEGT come from the germline V gene. Blood and skin TCR RNA was reverse transcribed with alpha and beta constant primers. In TCRdb, the UMI-ligation and nested PCR reads were re-called with MiXCR into one record per CDR3 protein. The repertoire holds 17,000 or so distinct CDR3 sequences, with roughly 9.8% as singletons. Treatment here: skin biopsy from PPD injection site in Mantoux-positive individual. Cells were not sorted; total RNA input targeted about 1 to 1000 ng.

The V and J genes are TRBV6-2 or TRBV6-3 and TRBJ2-5, with 9 positions matching TRBD2. The input for sequencing was skin, taken from a tuberculin skin test site. The clonotype was recovered from an adult in good health. CDR3 in DNA: TGTGCCAGCAGTTACAGGTCTAGCGGGGAAGAGACCCAGTACTTC. This encodes CASSYRSSGEETQYF.